This passage covers 7 T cell receptor beta chains from one sample sequenced in a study of response to subunit inactivated influenza vaccine. TCRdb re-derived calls from the RT-PCR reads in MiXCR, one entry per CDR3 protein. The sample gives 530,000 or so distinct CDR3 sequences, over 9.5% of which show up once; about a tenth is in the top ten. The specimen was PBMCs from blood, collected on the day of vaccination. These receptors were collected from a man aged 50 to 59 who received an inactivated influenza vaccine.

The chain links TRBV10-3 to TRBJ2-4; 8 nucleotides line up with TRBD1. Germline CDR1 and CDR2: ENHRY and SYGVKD. This CDR3 has 15 amino acids. J was trimmed by 1 base and V by 10 bases; bases with no gene match: 9. The CDR3 DNA follows: TGTGCCACTAACGCAGGGGGCAAGGCCAAAAACATTCAGTACTTC. It is translated as CATNAGGKAKNIQYF.

In regard to this clonotype: A much more abundant neighbour one base away suggests this may be a read error. The CDR3 bases are TGTGCCAGCAGTGGCTACTGGAATCAGCCCCAGCATTTT. This gives the protein CASSGYWNQPQHF. The chain couples TRBV2 to TRBJ1-5; D is ambiguous. CDR3 length equals 13 residues. V was shortened by 4 bases and J by 4 bases, with 8 bases between the two germline ends. CDR1 and CDR2 from the germline V gene are SNHLY and FYNNEI. Variable domain in full (rest from reference TRBV2 and TRBJ1-5): EPEVTQTPSHQVTQMGQEVILRCVPISNHLYFYWYRQILGQKVEFLVSFYNNEISEKSEIFDDQFSVERPDGSNFTLKIRSTKLEDSAMYFCASSGYWNQPQHFGDGTRLSIL.

This clonotype was recorded at least ten times. This rearrangement joins TRBV3-1 to TRBJ2-7; the match to TRBD2 covers 12 bases. The CDR3 totals 14 residues. Looked up from germline, CDR1 is LGHDT and CDR2 is YNNKEL (reference sequence). Germline trimming cut 6 bases from V and 6 bases from J; bases unmatched to any gene: 6. The CDR3, as DNA: TGTGCCAGCAGTAGACTAGCGGGAGACGGCGAGCAGTACTTC. As protein: CASSRLAGDGEQYF.

This clonotype has just a few counts. V is TRBV5-1 and J is TRBJ2-5, with D maybe TRBD1 (8 bases). Germline CDR1 is SGHRS and CDR2 is YFSETQ. The ends were cut back, 4 bases at V and 3 bases at J, with 16 bases in the middle. The CDR3 covers 15 residues. The CDR3 loop is CASSRGQGGKETQYF. CDR3 bases: TGCGCCAGCAGCCGCGGACAGGGAGGGAAAGAGACCCAGTACTTC.

This clonotype showed up just a few times. The chain combines TRBV29-1 with TRBJ1-2, with unresolved D. V shed 7 bases and J shed 7 bases, with 19 bases lying between them. The CDR3 loop spans 13 amino acids. Germline loops: CDR1 SQVTM, CDR2 ANQGSEA. Here the CDR3 reads CSAAPGGEVGYTF. The CDR3, as DNA: TGCAGCGCTGCCCCGGGCGGGGAGGTTGGCTACACCTTC.

V is TRBV20-1 and J is TRBJ2-7; 9 bases fit TRBD2. The CDR3 is 14 amino acids. Unmatched junction bases numbered 6, after V lost 0 bases and J lost 6 bases. The germline V gene has CDR1 DFQATT and CDR2 SNEGSKA (reference sequence). CDR3 in amino acids: CSARELAGLGEQYF. In DNA form, the CDR3 reads TGCAGTGCTAGAGAGCTAGCGGGATTGGGCGAGCAGTACTTC.

This clonotype was seen repeatedly, ten times or more. The chain joins TRBV5-1 to TRBJ2-7, with TRBD2 matching 14 bases. The CDR3 loop spans 19 amino acids. Germline V lookup: CDR1 SGHRS, CDR2 YFSETQ. The J segment lost 6 bases and the V segment lost 0 bases, leaving 14 bases of the junction unmatched. The CDR3 here is CASSLEGTSGSSLIPEQYF. CDR3 coding DNA: TGCGCCAGCAGCTTGGAAGGGACTAGCGGGAGTTCGCTTATTCCCGAGCAGTACTTC.